This T cell receptor beta chain is from a study of T-cell memory formation after mild COVID-19. TCRdb re-called the 5' RACE reads through MiXCR, storing one row per CDR3 protein. The sample has 350,000 to 500,000 distinct CDR3 sequences, 20% seen once. The CDR3 consists of 14 residues. V shed 0 bases and J shed 5 bases, with 7 bases lying between them. Germline loops: CDR1 SGHAT, CDR2 FQDESV (reference sequence). The specimen was PBMCs or a T cell subset sorted from them (not recorded which). The chain uses TRBV11-1 and TRBJ2-2; no definite D call. This TCR came from an adult woman who had mild COVID-19 (a few samples of this study predate the infection). Cell type and time point are not known. The CDR3: CASSLARETGELFF. The CDR3 nucleotides are TGTGCCAGCAGCTTAGCACGCGAGACCGGGGAGCTGTTTTTT.